These 10 T cell receptor beta chains share one sample of origin, sequenced in a study of T cell repertoires in cytomegalovirus infection. From the reads, TCRdb called clonotypes with MiXCR, one entry per CDR3 protein. The sample includes around 280,000 distinct CDR3 sequences, roughly an eighth of them seen just once. Input material: PBMCs. These receptors were collected from a human donor in good health (CMV status not recorded). Some clones in this sample may be carry-over from other donors' samples.

Of note for this clonotype: This clone may be a read error of a much larger clone one base away. The chain uses TRBV11-1 and TRBJ1-1, with a weak D call TRBD1 (5 bases). CDR1 is SGHAT and CDR2 is FQDESV in the germline V gene (reference sequence). The CDR3 totals 15 residues. V was trimmed by 6 bases and J by 5 bases, leaving 19 bases between them. This chain's CDR3 is CASRLSRGLGTEAFF. In DNA form, the CDR3 reads TGTGCCAGCAGGTTATCCCGGGGACTAGGGACTGAAGCTTTCTTT. Combining the CDR3 with reference TRBV11-1 and TRBJ1-1 gives the whole variable domain EAEVAQSPRYKITEKSQAVAFWCDPISGHATLYWYRQILGQGPELLVQFQDESVVDDSQLPKDRFSAERLKGVDSTLKIQPAELGDSAMYLCASRLSRGLGTEAFFGQGTRLTVV.

This clonotype was seen repeatedly, ten times or more. This chain joins TRBV6-2 or TRBV6-3 and TRBJ2-7, with 7 bases identical to TRBD2. This CDR3 is built from 13 residues. The germline V gene encodes CDR1 MNHEY and CDR2 SVGEGT. V lost 6 bases and J lost 2; bases outside the gene matches: 4. CDR3 coding DNA: TGTGCCAGCAGAAGCGGGGAGACCTACGAGCAGTACTTC. Amino acid sequence: CASRSGETYEQYF.

The CDR3 spells CSVELATHNEQFF. CDR3 in DNA: TGCAGCGTTGAGCTAGCGACCCACAATGAGCAGTTCTTC. The chain links TRBV29-1 to TRBJ2-1, with D perhaps TRBD2 (6 bases). The V gene lost 3 bases and the J gene lost 5 bases, with 11 bases spanning the gap. In germline, CDR1 is SQVTM, CDR2 ANQGSEA. CDR3 length: 13 amino acids.

This clonotype has ten or more counts. The CDR3 is CASSLVTGAYEQYF. CDR3 sequence (DNA): TGTGCCAGCAGCTTAGTCACAGGGGCCTACGAGCAGTACTTC. V usage is TRBV7-6 and J usage is TRBJ2-7; 7 positions agree with TRBD1. The CDR3 covers 14 residues. Germline-derived CDR1 and CDR2 are SGHVS and FNYEAQ. After removal of 1 base from V and 2 bases from J, the junction contained 2 bases not matched to a gene.

The rearrangement uses TRBV27 and TRBJ1-1, with D possibly TRBD1 on 6 matching bases. Trimming shortened V by 2 bases and J by 6 bases, and 10 bases separated the two germline ends. The germline V gene encodes CDR1 MNHEY and CDR2 SMNVEV (reference sequence). The CDR3 is 13 residues long. The CDR3 spells CASSLTRGSEAFF. The CDR3 nucleotides are TGTGCCAGCAGTTTAACCAGGGGATCTGAAGCTTTCTTT.

This chain connects TRBV25-1 to TRBJ1-5; no clear D gene. Trimming cost V 5 bases and J 5 bases, with 13 bases left between them. The germline gives CDR1 MGHDK, CDR2 SYGVNS. This CDR3 comprises 14 residues. The CDR3 loop reads CASSPIPPDQPQHF. The CDR3 bases are TGTGCCAGCAGTCCTATCCCTCCCGATCAGCCCCAGCATTTT.

V gene TRBV12-3 or TRBV12-4 combines with J gene TRBJ2-7; TRBD1 matches 9 bases. The CDR3 covers 15 residues. The junction had 8 bases not matched to a gene; V was cut back by 4 bases and J by 4 bases. CDR3 protein: CASSSNRGPPYEQYF. The DNA of the CDR3 is TGTGCCAGCAGTTCTAACAGGGGGCCGCCGTACGAGCAGTACTTC.

CDR3 loop: CSAVVFWNTEAFF. CDR3 in DNA: TGCAGTGCCGTCGTTTTCTGGAACACTGAAGCTTTCTTT. V and J are TRBV20-1 and TRBJ1-1; D ambiguous. V was pared by 6 bases and J by 1 base, with 12 bases between. CDR3 length: 13 residues. The germline CDR1 and CDR2 sequences are DFQATT and SNEGSKA (reference sequence).

This clonotype was picked up a small number of times. This chain links TRBV12-3 or TRBV12-4 with TRBJ2-1; TRBD1 agrees at 8 bases. The V and J ends lost 4 bases and 14 bases, in that order; junction bases with no gene match: 4. The CDR3 contains 11 residues. CDR3 loop: CASSSDRAEFF. CDR3 nucleotides: TGTGCCAGCAGTTCGGACAGGGCTGAGTTCTTC.

This clonotype was observed a few times. The gene calls are TRBV20-1 and TRBJ1-4; no definite D call. The germline V gene has CDR1 DFQATT and CDR2 SNEGSKA (reference sequence). The CDR3 sequence is 16 residues long. The germline V and J ends were trimmed by 0 bases and 2 bases, with 13 bases remaining between them. As DNA, the CDR3 is TGCAGTGCTAGAGATCCAAACCATAGGACTAATGAAAAACTGTTTTTT. Protein product: CSARDPNHRTNEKLFF.